The 21 T cell receptor beta chains given below trace back to one sample, sequenced in a study of radiotherapy plus CTLA-4 blockade in lung cancer. The protocol was immunoSEQ multiplex PCR, while the TCRdb copy is restricted to in-frame clones and leaves out a portion. The sample has 30,000 to 45,000 clones, just under 75% seen once. This specimen was peripheral blood, taken from a patient treated with radiotherapy plus ipilimumab. These receptor sequences come from a human donor with non-small cell lung cancer who had stable disease on radiotherapy plus ipilimumab.

This clone was observed a few times. The chain uses TRBV7-2 and TRBJ2-3, with TRBD2 matching 14 bases. J lost 4 bases, V lost 1 base, and 4 bases had no gene match. The CDR3 is made up of 17 amino acids. Germline V lookup: CDR1 SGHTA, CDR2 FQGNSA. This CDR3 reads CASSLGGLAGGPDTQYF. In DNA, the CDR3 is TGTGCCAGCAGCTTAGGTGGACTAGCGGGGGGCCCAGATACGCAGTATTTT.

This clone was detected only once. The chain has TRBV7-2 and TRBJ1-4, with 7 bases lining up with TRBD1. V was pared by 1 base and J by 7 bases, with 6 bases of the junction left unmatched. This CDR3 has 15 amino acids. The germline V gene encodes CDR1 SGHTA and CDR2 FQGNSA. CDR3 loop: CASSLGVGGGEKLFF. The CDR3 DNA reads TGTGCCAGCAGCTTAGGTGTAGGGGGCGGTGAAAAACTGTTTTTT.

The CDR3 loop is CASSSTGTPYNEQFF. The CDR3 nucleotides are TGTGCCAGCAGCTCGACAGGGACCCCCTACAATGAGCAGTTCTTC. The rearrangement links TRBV7-2 to TRBJ2-1, with TRBD1 matching 7 bases. CDR1 is SGHTA and CDR2 is FQGNSA in the germline V gene. This CDR3 has 15 amino acids. V lost 4 bases and J lost 2; bases outside the gene matches: 5.

Regarding this clone: The sample holds other DNA sequences that translate to the same CDR3. The J gene is TRBJ2-3, the V gene TRBV6-5, with 9 bases that match TRBD2. CDR3 length: 15 residues. V dropped 6 bases and J dropped 2; count of bases not matched to a gene: 6. Germline V gene data show CDR1 as MNHEY and CDR2 as SVGAGI. The CDR3 reads CASSRLAGNTDTQYF. The CDR3 bases are TGTGCCAGCAGCCGGCTAGCGGGGAACACAGATACGCAGTATTTT.

The chain has TRBV4-1 and TRBJ2-3; TRBD2 is a possible D gene (6 bases). This CDR3 spans 14 amino acids. Trimming removed 4 bases from V and 9 bases from J, with 17 bases in between. Germline V CDR1 and CDR2: MGHRA, YSYEKL. In DNA form, the CDR3 reads TGCGCCAGCAGCCCCCTGCGGGTGCGGGGCACGCAGTATTTT. It is translated as CASSPLRVRGTQYF.

V and J are TRBV19 and TRBJ1-5; a weak D match, TRBD1 (6 bases). The CDR3 loop spans 15 amino acids. Trimming removed 5 bases at V and 4 bases at J, with 15 bases between. The V gene's germline CDR1 is LNHDA and CDR2 SQIVND (reference sequence). The CDR3 sequence is CASSPIDRLNQPQHF. CDR3 nucleotides: TGTGCCAGTAGTCCCATTGACAGGCTTAATCAGCCCCAGCATTTT. The complete variable domain, with remaining parts taken from reference TRBV19 and TRBJ1-5, reads DGGITQSPKYLFRKEGQNVTLSCEQNLNHDAMYWYRQDPGQGLRLIYYSQIVNDFQKGDIAEGYSVSREKKESFPLTVTSAQKNPTAFYLCASSPIDRLNQPQHFGDGTRLSIL.

The J gene is TRBJ1-1, the V gene TRBV29-1, with 7 bases identical to TRBD1. Unmatched junction bases numbered 7, after V lost 6 bases and J lost 3 bases. This CDR3 has 13 residues. Germline-derived CDR1 and CDR2 are SQVTM and ANQGSEA. The CDR3 coding sequence is TGCAGCGTACGAGGGGGCGGGTACACTGAAGCTTTCTTT. Translation: CSVRGGGYTEAFF.

This chain joins TRBV10-2 and TRBJ2-7, with TRBD2 identical over 8 bases. Per germline, CDR1 WSHSY and CDR2 SAAADI. This CDR3 has 15 amino acids. The junction had 8 bases not matched to a gene; V was cut back by 3 bases and J by 4 bases. In nucleotides, the CDR3 is TGCGCCAGCAGTGACGTTGGTAGCGGGGTGTACGAGCAGTACTTC. Amino acids: CASSDVGSGVYEQYF.

The chain has TRBV18 and TRBJ1-2; D is undetermined. This CDR3 region has 15 residues. The germline gives CDR1 KGHSH, CDR2 LQKENI. V was shortened by 5 bases and J by 2 bases, with 15 bases between the two germline ends. The CDR3, as DNA: TGTGCCAGCTCAACCGCGGTCGGCACAAACTATGGCTACACCTTC. Its protein is CASSTAVGTNYGYTF.

The J gene is TRBJ2-5, the V gene TRBV19; 9 bases map to TRBD1. Trimming at V came to 5 bases and at J to 2 bases, leaving 3 bases not matched to a gene. The CDR3 is 14 amino acids. Germline assignment: CDR1 LNHDA and CDR2 SQIVND (reference sequence). This CDR3 reads CASSLGQGQETQYF. DNA of the CDR3: TGTGCCAGTAGTCTCGGACAGGGGCAAGAGACCCAGTACTTC.

The chain carries TRBV25-1 and TRBJ2-2; 7 bases line up with TRBD1. The germline CDR1 and CDR2 sequences are MGHDK and SYGVNS. The CDR3 loop spans 16 amino acids. J gave up 6 bases and V 5 bases, and 12 bases lay outside the gene matches. The DNA of the CDR3 is TGTGCCAGCAGTACAGGACAGGCTTCCCCCGCCGGGGAGCTGTTTTTT. This translates into CASSTGQASPAGELFF.

The V and J genes are TRBV23-1 and TRBJ2-3; TRBD2 aligns across 8 bases. TRBV23-1 is an ORF for which the function is uncertain. The CDR3 runs to 20 residues. The ends lost 0 bases at V and 0 bases at J; junction bases unmatched: 14. The chain's CDR3 is CASSQSPDLLADLSTDTQYF. CDR3 nucleotides: TGCGCCAGCAGTCAATCGCCCGATTTACTAGCGGACCTTAGCACAGATACGCAGTATTTT.

The chain combines TRBV7-9 with TRBJ1-2; D is possibly TRBD1 (5 bases). V lost 5 bases to trimming and J lost 5 bases, with 15 bases between them. Germline assignment: CDR1 SEHNR and CDR2 FQNEAQ (reference sequence). This CDR3 contains 14 residues. The CDR3 loop is CASSPSRVEYGYTF. The CDR3 nucleotides are TGTGCCAGCAGCCCCTCCAGGGTTGAGTATGGCTACACCTTC.

This chain uses TRBV12-5 with TRBJ1-3; no reliable D call. Deletions cut 6 bases from V and 0 bases from J, with 9 bases between. The germline V gene encodes CDR1 LGHNT and CDR2 FRNRAP. The CDR3 runs 14 residues. DNA of the CDR3: TGTGCTAGTGGCCTCGGGGTCTCTGGAAACACCATATATTTT. Protein sequence: CASGLGVSGNTIYF.

This chain joins TRBV7-3 and TRBJ2-3; D is perhaps TRBD2 (6 bases). Trimming stripped 4 bases from V and 4 bases from J, with 15 bases between. The CDR3 runs to 15 residues. The germline CDR1 and CDR2 sequences are SGHTA and FQGTGA. The CDR3 DNA follows: TGTGCCAGCAGCTCTAGGGCGGGATCACCAGATACGCAGTATTTT. This gives the protein CASSSRAGSPDTQYF.

The gene calls are TRBV5-1 and TRBJ2-2, with 8 bases lining up with TRBD1. The CDR3 consists of 15 residues. Losses at the gene ends were 3 bases for V and 4 bases for J; bases not matched to a gene: 5. Germline CDR1 reads SGHRS; CDR2 reads YFSETQ. The CDR3 is CASSSGQEPTGELFF. The CDR3 DNA reads as TGCGCCAGCAGCTCGGGACAGGAGCCCACCGGGGAGCTGTTTTTT.

The chain has TRBV18 and TRBJ2-2; a possible D gene is TRBD1 (6 bases). The CDR3 extends over 18 amino acids. Germline V CDR1 and CDR2: KGHSH, LQKENI. V dropped 4 bases and J dropped 1 base, with 19 bases sitting between them. CDR3 protein: CASSRTLQGALNTGELFF. The CDR3 DNA reads TGTGCCAGCTCACGGACTCTACAGGGTGCTCTGAACACCGGGGAGCTGTTTTTT.

The chain couples TRBV5-8 to TRBJ2-3; D possibly corresponds to TRBD2 (6 bases). Per germline, CDR1 SGHTS and CDR2 YDEGEE. V gave up 5 bases and J gave up 8 bases, with 15 bases separating them. CDR3 length: 13 amino acids. CDR3 sequence: CASSRWLGGTQYF. CDR3 bases: TGTGCCAGCAGTCGCTGGCTGGGGGGTACGCAGTATTTT. The variable domain in full, completed from reference TRBV5-8 and TRBJ2-3, reads EAGVTQSPTHLIKTRGQQATLRCSPISGHTSVYWYQQALGLGLQFLLWYDEGEERNRGNFPPRFSGRQFPNYSSELNVNALELEDSALYLCASSRWLGGTQYFGPGTRLTVL.

Concerning this clone itself: This sample also contains other DNA sequences that code for the same CDR3. The CDR3 spells CASSLTSSTDTQYF. The DNA of the CDR3 is TGTGCCAGCAGCTTAACTAGCTCCACAGATACGCAGTATTTT. V gene TRBV11-3 combines with J gene TRBJ2-3; a possible D gene is TRBD2 (6 bases). Germline V gene sequence: CDR1 SGHNT, CDR2 YENEEA. V shed 2 bases and J shed 2 bases, with 8 bases lying between them. The CDR3 consists of 14 residues.

The chain recombines TRBV7-7 with TRBJ2-2, with a tentative D call TRBD1 (6 bases). V gave up 3 bases and J gave up 7 bases, with 9 bases separating them. The CDR3 spans 13 residues. Germline CDR1 SSHAT, CDR2 FNYEAQ (reference sequence). The CDR3 spells CASSLDRNGELFF. As DNA, the CDR3 is TGTGCCAGCAGCTTGGACAGAAACGGGGAGCTGTTTTTT.

CDR3 region: CASSLGTGPTYEQYF. CDR3 DNA: TGTGCCAGCAGCTTGGGGACTGGTCCCACCTACGAGCAGTACTTC. The chain links TRBV11-2 to TRBJ2-7; D is possibly TRBD2 (6 bases). The CDR3 sequence is 15 residues long. Germline-derived CDR1 and CDR2 are SGHAT and FQNNGV. Trimming cost V 3 bases and J 2 bases, with 14 bases left between them.